These 10 T cell receptor beta chains share one sample of origin, sequenced in a study of beta chain features in type 1 diabetes. TCRB transcripts that were expressed got sequenced, as all of the isolated RNA had been reverse transcribed. Profiled with immunoSEQ multiplex PCR; TCRdb holds only in-frame clones, not every one. This sample has 350,000 to 450,000 clones, with more than 11% found just once. The specimen was naive CD4+ T cells from blood. The receptors were gathered from a man younger than 40 in good health.

The chain carries TRBV7-9 and TRBJ2-1, with 11 bases fitting TRBD2. The trim removed 5 bases at V and 4 bases at J, leaving 4 bases unmatched. CDR3 size: 15 residues. In germline, CDR1 is SEHNR, CDR2 FQNEAQ (reference sequence). The chain's CDR3 is CASSLGLAVYNEQFF. CDR3 nucleotides: TGTGCCAGCAGCCTGGGACTAGCGGTATACAATGAGCAGTTCTTC.

This clone came up a few times. The rearrangement links TRBV5-1 to TRBJ1-4; D gene unclear. CDR1 and CDR2 (germline): SGHRS, YFSETQ. Trimming shortened V by 0 bases and J by 8 bases, and 11 bases separated the two germline ends. This CDR3 is built from 14 residues. CDR3 nucleotides: TGCGCCAGCAGCTTGGATCGCGGTGGGGAAAAACTGTTTTTT. Translating it yields CASSLDRGGEKLFF.

J is TRBJ2-1 and V is TRBV30; 11 bases fit TRBD2. The junction had 5 bases not matched to a gene; V was cut back by 1 base and J by 6 bases. Germline lookup yields CDR1 GTSNPN and CDR2 SVGIG (reference sequence). The CDR3 extends over 15 amino acids. This CDR3 reads CAWSGRLAGGNEQFF. The CDR3 DNA is TGTGCCTGGAGTGGTCGGCTAGCGGGAGGCAATGAGCAGTTCTTC.

This rearrangement joins TRBV30 to TRBJ2-4, with 8 bases that match TRBD2. V trimming: 3 bases; J trimming: 6 bases; junction bases outside the gene matches: 10. The CDR3 has 15 residues. The germline V gene encodes CDR1 GTSNPN and CDR2 SVGIG (reference sequence). Here the CDR3 reads CAWSDTGLVGNIQYF. The DNA of the CDR3 is TGTGCCTGGAGCGATACGGGACTAGTCGGAAACATTCAGTACTTC.

As concerns this clone: Additional DNA sequences in this sample encode the identical CDR3. This chain links TRBV7-9 with TRBJ2-5; unclear D gene. The germline CDR1 and CDR2 sequences are SEHNR and FQNEAQ (reference sequence). V lost 3 bases and J lost 2, with 4 bases in between. The CDR3 spans 12 residues. In DNA form, the CDR3 reads TGTGCCAGCAGCTTTTTACAAGAGACCCAGTACTTC. Its translation is CASSFLQETQYF. Full variable domain (outside the CDR3, taken from reference TRBV7-9 and TRBJ2-5): DTGVSQNPRHKITKRGQNVTFRCDPISEHNRLYWYRQTLGQGPEFLTYFQNEAQLEKSRLLSDRFSAERPKGSFSTLEIQRTEQGDSAMYLCASSFLQETQYFGPGTRLLVL.

The V call is TRBV30, the J call TRBJ1-1; D is unresolved. Looked up from germline, CDR1 is GTSNPN and CDR2 is SVGIG (reference sequence). The CDR3 contains 13 residues. Trimming shortened V by 4 bases and J by 5 bases, and 14 bases separated the two germline ends. The CDR3 sequence: CAWMYPPGTEAFF. DNA of the CDR3: TGTGCCTGGATGTATCCTCCGGGTACTGAAGCTTTCTTT. The full variable domain, in which reference TRBV30 and TRBJ1-1 provide the parts outside the CDR3, is SQTIHQWPATLVQPVGSPLSLECTVEGTSNPNLYWYRQAAGRGLQLLFYSVGIGQISSEVPQNLSASRPQDRQFILSSKKLLLSDSGFYLCAWMYPPGTEAFFGQGTRLTVV.

Points on this clone: The same CDR3 also results from other DNA sequences found in this sample. This chain links TRBV6-5 with TRBJ1-2, with D perhaps TRBD1 (6 bases). The germline gives CDR1 MNHEY, CDR2 SVGAGI. Trimming removed 5 bases at V and 2 bases at J, with 9 bases between. This CDR3 has 13 residues. CDR3 bases: TGTGCCAGCAGTCGGACAGAGAACTATGGCTACACCTTC. Protein product: CASSRTENYGYTF.

The chain combines TRBV19 with TRBJ2-3; D is possibly TRBD1 (5 bases). Germline values: CDR1 LNHDA, CDR2 SQIVND (reference sequence). The length of the CDR3 is 16 residues. The V end was cut by 3 bases, the J end by 0 bases, with 13 bases between. The CDR3 coding sequence is TGTGCCAGTAGTATGCCCCTCCCAGGGAGCACAGATACGCAGTATTTT. Amino acids: CASSMPLPGSTDTQYF.

V and J are TRBV4-3 and TRBJ1-1, with D unresolved. In germline, CDR1 is LGHNA, CDR2 YSLEER. The CDR3 length is 13 residues. V lost 5 bases to trimming and J lost 4 bases, with 11 bases between them. The CDR3 protein is CASSGGWGTEAFF. CDR3 nucleotides: TGCGCCAGCAGCGGCGGATGGGGCACTGAAGCTTTCTTT.

V usage is TRBV19 and J usage is TRBJ2-7, with no clear D. Trimming removed 3 bases from V and 2 bases from J, with 11 bases in between. The germline V gene encodes CDR1 LNHDA and CDR2 SQIVND (reference sequence). The CDR3 is made up of 14 amino acids. CDR3 nucleotide sequence: TGTGCCAGTAGTATTGTCGGCGGCCCCTACGAGCAGTACTTC. Amino acid sequence: CASSIVGGPYEQYF. Combining the CDR3 with reference TRBV19 and TRBJ2-7 gives the whole variable domain DGGITQSPKYLFRKEGQNVTLSCEQNLNHDAMYWYRQDPGQGLRLIYYSQIVNDFQKGDIAEGYSVSREKKESFPLTVTSAQKNPTAFYLCASSIVGGPYEQYFGPGTRLTVT.